These 11 T cell receptor beta chains originate from one sample sequenced in a study of blood T cells in healthy people across ages. Together with a sample-barcoded 5' primer, a J-beta primer mix was included in a second PCR lasting about 7 to 12 cycles. A single record per CDR3 protein comes from TCRdb applying MiXCR to the 5' RACE reads. The sample has roughly 2 million distinct CDR3 sequences; roughly 49% are singletons. The sequenced sample was blood. The source of these receptors is a woman aged 40 to 49 in good health.

For this clonotype: A much larger clone sits a single nucleotide away, making a read error possible. The chain recombines TRBV29-1 with TRBJ2-1, with 8 bases that match TRBD1. CDR3 size: 12 residues. The germline gives CDR1 SQVTM, CDR2 ANQGSEA. The V gene end was trimmed by 5 bases and the J gene end by 13 bases; junction bases not matched to a gene: 10. CDR3 sequence: CSVLQGEETQFF. The DNA for the CDR3 is TGCAGCGTTTTACAGGGGGAAGAGACCCAGTTCTTC.

This clonotype was counted between two and nine times. The chain joins TRBV7-9 to TRBJ2-7; 10 bases map to TRBD1. V lost 5 bases to trimming and J lost 4 bases; unmatched junction nucleotides: 5. The CDR3 sequence is 14 residues long. The germline V gene has CDR1 SEHNR and CDR2 FQNEAQ (reference sequence). The CDR3 sequence is CASSVDRGQYEQYF. DNA for the CDR3: TGTGCCAGCAGCGTCGACAGGGGGCAGTACGAGCAGTACTTC.

This clonotype showed up just a few times. The V gene is TRBV18, the J gene TRBJ2-3, with 10 nucleotides matching TRBD1. After removal of 2 bases from V and 3 bases from J, the junction contained 5 bases not matched to a gene. This CDR3 has 16 residues. Germline V gene sequence: CDR1 KGHSH, CDR2 LQKENI. The CDR3 loop is CASSPLDRGYTDTQYF. As DNA, the CDR3 is TGTGCCAGCTCACCATTGGACAGGGGGTATACAGATACGCAGTATTTT.

This clonotype came up once. This rearrangement joins TRBV4-1 to TRBJ2-7; 8 positions agree with TRBD2. The CDR3 runs to 16 residues. Looked up from germline, CDR1 is MGHRA and CDR2 is YSYEKL. V lost 4 bases, J lost 2 bases, and 10 bases stayed unmatched. CDR3 amino acids: CASSPGRGGATYEQYF. For the CDR3, the DNA is TGCGCCAGCAGCCCCGGGAGGGGCGGGGCAACCTACGAGCAGTACTTC.

The chain recombines TRBV6-5 with TRBJ2-7, with TRBD1 as a possible D gene (8 bases). The CDR3 extends over 14 amino acids. CDR1 is MNHEY and CDR2 is SVGAGI in the germline V gene. Trimming cost V 7 bases and J 3 bases, with 16 bases left between them. The CDR3: CASTKTGEGYEQYF. The CDR3 DNA sequence: TGTGCCAGCACCAAGACAGGGGAGGGCTACGAGCAGTACTTC.

This clonotype has a count of ten or more. The genes are TRBV20-1 and TRBJ2-5; TRBD2 might be the D (6 bases). Trimming left V 6 bases short and J 2 bases short, with 16 bases between. The CDR3 spans 14 residues. The V gene's germline CDR1 is DFQATT and CDR2 SNEGSKA (reference sequence). CDR3 protein: CSAPILGRQETQYF. The CDR3 bases are TGCAGTGCGCCCATCCTGGGGAGGCAAGAGACCCAGTACTTC.

This chain uses TRBV20-1 with TRBJ1-5; D may be TRBD1 (5 bases). Germline assignment: CDR1 DFQATT and CDR2 SNEGSKA (reference sequence). This CDR3 comprises 15 residues. Between the trimmed V and J ends, which lost 4 bases and 1 base, there was a span of 14 bases. Written as DNA, the CDR3 is TGCAGTGCTAATCTCCAGGGACGGAGCAATCAGCCCCAGCATTTT. The encoded protein is CSANLQGRSNQPQHF.

The chain combines TRBV6-5 with TRBJ1-2; D is undetermined. The germline V gene encodes CDR1 MNHEY and CDR2 SVGAGI. V lost 5 bases, J lost 6 bases, and 16 bases lay in between. The CDR3 runs 14 residues. The CDR3 loop reads CASSDGGRSNGYTF. Here the CDR3 DNA reads TGTGCCAGCAGTGATGGTGGTCGCTCTAATGGCTACACCTTC.

The genes are TRBV28 and TRBJ2-7; maybe TRBD1 (6 bases). The germline V gene encodes CDR1 MDHEN and CDR2 SYDVKM. The CDR3 spans 15 residues. V lost 6 bases and J lost 0, with 15 bases in between. This CDR3 reads CASSNRQVSSYEQYF. Here the CDR3 DNA reads TGTGCCAGCAGCAACCGACAGGTTAGCTCCTACGAGCAGTACTTC.

This clonotype was seen a few times. The CDR3: CASSQEGSGTDTQYF. The CDR3 DNA is TGCGCCAGCAGCCAAGAGGGTAGCGGCACAGATACGCAGTATTTT. The chain links TRBV4-1 to TRBJ2-3; tentatively, D is TRBD2 (5 bases). The CDR3 is 15 residues long. Germline assignment: CDR1 MGHRA and CDR2 YSYEKL. Deletions cut 0 bases from V and 1 base from J, with 8 bases between.

This chain joins TRBV6-5 and TRBJ1-2, with no clear D. V shed 0 bases and J shed 3 bases, with 8 bases lying between them. This CDR3 region has 14 residues. Germline V gene data show CDR1 as MNHEY and CDR2 as SVGAGI. The CDR3 spells CASSYSGVYYGYTF. CDR3 DNA: TGTGCCAGCAGTTACTCCGGAGTTTACTATGGCTACACCTTC.